These 25 T cell receptor beta chains share one sample of origin, sequenced in a study of OX40 agonist ivuxolimab in advanced cancers. TCRdb's table, derived via immunoSEQ multiplex PCR, lists solely in-frame clones and lacks some. The sample comprises approximately 76,000 clones, about 94% of which are singletons, and 8% to 13% rests with the top ten. Sequences were derived from CD4+ or CD8+ T cells sorted from blood, sampled in a trial of the OX40 agonist ivuxolimab. The receptors were gathered from an adult with an advanced solid tumor such as melanoma, head and neck, liver or kidney cancer.

The chain links TRBV28 to TRBJ2-5; D unresolved. The J call could be wrong; TRBJ2-7 is a better fit for the DNA end. Germline assignment: CDR1 MDHEN and CDR2 SYDVKM. The CDR3 spans 14 residues. The CDR3 is CASSPPDGFYEQYF. The CDR3 DNA reads TGTGCCAGCAGCCCACCGGACGGGTTCTACGAGCAGTACTTC.

The chain uses TRBV5-6 and TRBJ1-1; no clear D gene. The CDR3 totals 16 residues. CDR1 SGHDT and CDR2 YYEEEE come from the germline V gene. V was shortened by 1 base and J by 5 bases, with 18 bases between the two germline ends. The chain's CDR3 is CASSLSPNLRGTEAFF. The CDR3 nucleotides are TGTGCCAGCAGCTTGTCCCCCAATTTAAGAGGGACTGAAGCTTTCTTT.

This chain joins TRBV11-2 and TRBJ2-7; TRBD2 matches 8 bases. Germline lookup yields CDR1 SGHAT and CDR2 FQNNGV. The V and J ends lost 1 base and 3 bases, in that order; junction bases with no gene match: 11. CDR3 length: 17 amino acids. The CDR3 is CASSLGAGEPQHYEQYF. CDR3 nucleotide sequence: TGTGCCAGCAGCTTAGGAGCGGGAGAGCCGCAGCACTACGAGCAGTACTTC.

This clone occurred a few times. V and J are TRBV7-8 and TRBJ2-3; 8 bases agree with TRBD2. This CDR3 is built from 15 residues. V trimming: 1 base; J trimming: 1 base; junction bases outside the gene matches: 1. Germline loops: CDR1 SGHVS, CDR2 FQNEAQ. CDR3 sequence reads: CASSLEAGGTDTQYF. The CDR3 coding sequence is TGTGCCAGCAGCTTAGAAGCGGGAGGCACAGATACGCAGTATTTT.

V is TRBV21-1 and J is TRBJ2-3. TRBV21-1 is assigned pseudogene status. The length of the CDR3 is 15 residues. The CDR3 sequence: CASSTRRTRTDTQYF. CDR3 bases: TGTGCCAGCAGCACCAGACGGACCCGGACAGATACGCAGTATTTT.

The chain combines TRBV5-1 with TRBJ1-2, with 8 bases matching TRBD1. This CDR3 is 14 amino acids long. Losses at the gene ends were 4 bases for V and 4 bases for J; bases not matched to a gene: 6. The germline gives CDR1 SGHRS, CDR2 YFSETQ. The CDR3 coding sequence is TGCGCCAGCAGCCCAGGACAGGGCTTCTATGGCTACACCTTC. Its translation is CASSPGQGFYGYTF.

The V and J genes are TRBV27 and TRBJ2-1; 7 bases match TRBD1. Germline CDR1 is MNHEY and CDR2 is SMNVEV (reference sequence). This CDR3 spans 14 amino acids. V was clipped by 5 bases and J by 3 bases; unmatched bases: 4. This chain's CDR3 is CASSLGTVYNEQFF. CDR3 nucleotide sequence: TGTGCCAGCAGTCTCGGGACAGTCTACAATGAGCAGTTCTTC.

The chain combines TRBV2 with TRBJ2-3; TRBD2 matches 8 bases. The germline V gene encodes CDR1 SNHLY and CDR2 FYNNEI. CDR3 length: 16 amino acids. Trimming removed 7 bases from V and 9 bases from J; junction bases left unmatched: 18. CDR3 region: CASTDHEIERERTQYF. The CDR3 bases are TGTGCCAGCACTGACCACGAGATTGAGCGGGAGCGCACGCAGTATTTT.

The chain uses TRBV14 and TRBJ2-1, with 11 bases aligning to TRBD2. The CDR3 contains 19 residues. V shed 0 bases, J shed 3 bases, and the junction held 10 bases outside the gene matches. In germline, CDR1 is SGHDN, CDR2 FVKESK. The CDR3: CASSQDGPRTSGFYNEQFF. The CDR3 DNA is TGTGCCAGCAGCCAAGATGGTCCCAGGACTAGCGGGTTCTACAATGAGCAGTTCTTC.

The chain employs TRBV14 and TRBJ2-5, with 9 bases that match TRBD1. Germline V CDR1 and CDR2: SGHDN, FVKESK. The CDR3 contains 15 residues. Losses at the gene ends were 4 bases for V and 4 bases for J; bases not matched to a gene: 7. The CDR3 reads CASSPRDRVSETQYF. The DNA of the CDR3 is TGTGCCAGCAGCCCCCGGGACAGGGTATCAGAGACCCAGTACTTC.

Only a few counts were recorded for this clone. A much larger clone differs by one base, so this may be a read error. The CDR3 sequence: CASSFSGSYEQYF. The CDR3 region has the DNA TGTGCCAGCAGCTTTAGCGGGAGCTACGAGCAGTACTTC. The chain combines TRBV5-4 with TRBJ2-7; 9 nucleotides line up with TRBD2. CDR3 length: 13 residues. J lost 3 bases, V lost 2 bases, and 0 bases had no gene match. The germline CDR1 and CDR2 sequences are SGHNT and YYREEE (reference sequence).

The chain employs TRBV29-1 and TRBJ2-7; 10 bases are a match to TRBD2. In germline, CDR1 is SQVTM, CDR2 ANQGSEA. V gave up 6 bases and J gave up 6 bases; unmatched junction bases: 11. The CDR3 contains 14 residues. CDR3 DNA: TGCAGCGTCCCGGGTCTGGCTAGCGGGAGCGAGCAGTACTTC. Translating gives CSVPGLASGSEQYF.

The chain couples TRBV7-2 to TRBJ2-3; no clear D gene. V lost 1 base and J lost 3, with 8 bases in between. This CDR3 region has 14 residues. Germline assignment: CDR1 SGHTA and CDR2 FQGNSA. The CDR3 region is CASSLVLGTDTQYF. The CDR3 DNA sequence: TGTGCCAGCAGCTTAGTTCTGGGAACAGATACGCAGTATTTT.

This chain connects TRBV5-4 to TRBJ2-1; D call uncertain. This CDR3 comprises 15 residues. Germline-derived CDR1 and CDR2 are SGHNT and YYREEE (reference sequence). V shed 5 bases and J shed 4 bases, with 16 bases lying between them. CDR3 coding DNA: TGTGCCAGCAGTTCTACCCAGATTCGTTACAATGAGCAGTTCTTC. This gives the protein CASSSTQIRYNEQFF.

In its sample, this clone was seen a few times. The chain combines TRBV2 with TRBJ2-7; TRBD1 is a possible D gene (6 bases). From germline, CDR1 is SNHLY and CDR2 FYNNEI. Trimming pared 2 bases from V and 2 bases from J, leaving 13 bases between. CDR3 length: 15 amino acids. The CDR3: CASSEFGTKTYEQYF. The CDR3 nucleotides read TGTGCCAGCAGTGAATTCGGGACAAAAACCTACGAGCAGTACTTC.

This chain uses TRBV27 with TRBJ1-2, with 7 bases identical to TRBD1. The V gene end was trimmed by 5 bases and the J gene end by 4 bases; junction bases not matched to a gene: 7. Germline CDR1 is MNHEY and CDR2 is SMNVEV (reference sequence). The CDR3 is 14 residues long. CDR3 nucleotide sequence: TGTGCCAGCAGTGGAGGGGGCTTGTTCTATGGCTACACCTTC. This codes for CASSGGGLFYGYTF.

This chain uses TRBV5-4 with TRBJ2-5; D tentatively reads TRBD1 or TRBD2 (5 bases each). The CDR3 runs 18 residues. CDR1 SGHNT and CDR2 YYREEE come from the germline V gene (reference sequence). V was pared by 0 bases and J by 1 base, with 19 bases between. CDR3 coding DNA: TGTGCCAGCAGCTTGGGGACGGGGCAGGCAACATTCCAAGAGACCCAGTACTTC. It specifies CASSLGTGQATFQETQYF.

The chain couples TRBV6-5 to TRBJ1-5; D remains unclear. Germline V CDR1 and CDR2: MNHEY, SVGAGI. Trimming cost V 0 bases and J 4 bases, with 10 bases left between them. This CDR3 is 15 amino acids long. The CDR3 loop reads CASSYSSGRNQPQHF. As DNA, the CDR3 is TGTGCCAGCAGTTACTCCTCGGGCCGAAATCAGCCCCAGCATTTT.

V usage is TRBV4-3 and J usage is TRBJ2-7; D might be TRBD2 (6 bases). Germline V gene sequence: CDR1 LGHNA, CDR2 YSLEER. V was pared by 1 base and J by 2 bases, with 12 bases between. The CDR3 runs to 15 residues. The CDR3 bases are TGCGCCAGCAGCCAAGGGGTAGCGGAGCCCTACGAGCAGTACTTC. Its protein product is CASSQGVAEPYEQYF.

This clone was seen just once. The rearrangement joins TRBV5-6 to TRBJ2-1; D is possibly TRBD2 (6 bases). Germline V CDR1 and CDR2: SGHDT, YYEEEE. This CDR3 comprises 15 residues. Trimming took off 2 bases at V and 9 bases at J, with 18 bases between the two ends. The CDR3 sequence is CASSFKFWGGGEQFF. CDR3 DNA sequence: TGTGCCAGCAGCTTTAAATTTTGGGGAGGCGGTGAGCAGTTCTTC.

This rearrangement joins TRBV11-2 to TRBJ2-3; D is ambiguous. Between the trimmed V and J ends, which lost 11 bases and 1 base, there was a span of 22 bases. CDR3 length: 16 amino acids. Germline-derived CDR1 and CDR2 are SGHAT and FQNNGV. CDR3 bases: TGTGCCGTGGGCGCTAGTTCTCATCCCCGCACAGATACGCAGTATTTT. Encoded protein: CAVGASSHPRTDTQYF. Together with reference TRBV11-2 and TRBJ2-3, the CDR3 gives the full variable domain: EAGVAQSPRYKIIEKRQSVAFWCNPISGHATLYWYQQILGQGPKLLIQFQNNGVVDDSQLPKDRFSAERLKGVDSTLKIQPAKLEDSAVYLCAVGASSHPRTDTQYFGPGTRLTVL.

The V call is TRBV7-2, the J call TRBJ1-5; unclear D gene. V was shortened by 2 bases and J by 0 bases, with 8 bases between the two germline ends. The CDR3 covers 15 residues. CDR1 and CDR2 from the germline V gene are SGHTA and FQGNSA. The CDR3 region is CASSLWGDSNQPQHF. The CDR3 bases are TGTGCCAGCAGCTTATGGGGAGATAGCAATCAGCCCCAGCATTTT.

This chain joins TRBV7-3 and TRBJ2-3; D is tentatively TRBD1 or TRBD2 (6 bases each). V was pared by 0 bases and J by 2 bases, with 9 bases between. The CDR3 length is 15 residues. Per the germline V gene, CDR1 is SGHTA and CDR2 is FQGTGA. CDR3 residues: CASSLTGGPTDTQYF. The DNA of the CDR3 is TGTGCCAGCAGCTTAACTGGGGGGCCCACAGATACGCAGTATTTT.

The chain combines TRBV19 with TRBJ2-7; no reliable D call. The V and J ends lost 5 bases and 1 base respectively, with 12 bases between them. The CDR3 has 14 residues. The germline V gene has CDR1 LNHDA and CDR2 SQIVND (reference sequence). The CDR3 DNA reads as TGTGCCAGTAGTCCATACAGTGGGTCCTACGAGCAGTACTTC. Protein product: CASSPYSGSYEQYF.

This chain connects TRBV5-6 to TRBJ1-2, with D unclear. Germline V gene sequence: CDR1 SGHDT, CDR2 YYEEEE. There are 15 residues in the CDR3. The V and J ends lost 0 bases and 2 bases respectively, with 11 bases between them. The CDR3 region is CASSLGAGTNYGYTF. CDR3 in DNA: TGTGCCAGCAGCTTGGGAGCAGGCACCAACTATGGCTACACCTTC. Full variable domain (outside the CDR3, taken from reference TRBV5-6 and TRBJ1-2): DAGVTQSPTHLIKTRGQQVTLRCSPKSGHDTVSWYQQALGQGPQFIFQYYEEEERQRGNFPDRFSGHQFPNYSSELNVNALLLGDSALYLCASSLGAGTNYGYTFGSGTRLTVV.